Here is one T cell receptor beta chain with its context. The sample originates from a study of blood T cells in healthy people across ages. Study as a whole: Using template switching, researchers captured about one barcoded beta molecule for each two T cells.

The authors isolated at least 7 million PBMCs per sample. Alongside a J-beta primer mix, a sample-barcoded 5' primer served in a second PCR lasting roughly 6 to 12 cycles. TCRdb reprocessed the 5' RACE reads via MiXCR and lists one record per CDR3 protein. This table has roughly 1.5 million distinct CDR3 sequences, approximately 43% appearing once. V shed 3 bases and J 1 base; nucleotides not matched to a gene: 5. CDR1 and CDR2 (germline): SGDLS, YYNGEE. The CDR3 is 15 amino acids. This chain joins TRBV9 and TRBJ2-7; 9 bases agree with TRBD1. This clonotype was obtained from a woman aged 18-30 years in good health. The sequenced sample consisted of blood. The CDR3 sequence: CASSGGQGTSYEQYF. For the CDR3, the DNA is TGTGCCAGCAGCGGAGGACAGGGGACTTCCTACGAGCAGTACTTC.